This is a list of T cell receptor beta chains from one sample in a study of control samples from healthy donors and cancer patients. TCRdb's copy holds only in-frame clones and misses some; the assay was immunoSEQ multiplex PCR. The table lists 90,000 or so clones, approximately 91% of them singletons. The sequenced sample was blood. These receptor sequences come from an older woman in good health. Both conserved end residues are trimmed from each CDR3. The order of the fields is CDR3 protein, clone size, J gene, V gene, CDR3 length. Not every row has a clone size; where given, it reads once, few, many or a size class.

ASSPQGARVAEAF	once	TRBJ1-1	TRBV28	13
ASSFSQGGETQY	-	TRBJ2-5	TRBV7-2	12
ATSRGGAGTGELF	-	TRBJ2-2	TRBV15	13
ASRTGVGQETQY	-	TRBJ2-5	TRBV2	12
ASSGDRNTEAF	-	TRBJ1-1	TRBV7-2	11
ASSLGQGADTQY	-	TRBJ2-3	TRBV27	12
ASSGTGSPYEQY	-	TRBJ2-7	TRBV6-5	12
ASSIMPAANYGYT	-	TRBJ1-2	TRBV5-1	13
ASRGLAYEQY	once	TRBJ2-7	TRBV2	10
ASSEWQGGEQY	-	TRBJ2-7	TRBV6-4	11
ASSMPGVGETQY	-	TRBJ2-5	TRBV5-5	12
ASSYVHTNQPQH	few	TRBJ1-5	TRBV6-2/TRBV6-3	12
ASSLGSQGNGYT	-	TRBJ1-2	TRBV5-1	12
ASSRMDLEQY	-	TRBJ2-7	TRBV5-8	10
ASSVLAADTDTQY	-	TRBJ2-3	TRBV18	13
ASSEVTGAYGYT	-	TRBJ1-2	TRBV2	12
ASSPYRGTAYGYT	-	TRBJ1-2	TRBV7-8	13
ASSKGTSGIYEQY	-	TRBJ2-7	TRBV7-2	13
ASHDILPANEQF	-	TRBJ2-1	TRBV6-8	12
ASSLDRDRGYPLGYGYT	-	TRBJ1-2	TRBV11-2	17
ASSPPSGILGNTIY	-	TRBJ1-3	TRBV18	14
ASSFRPGRTDTQY	once	TRBJ2-3	TRBV7-6	13
ASSQDDRGSYNEQF	once	TRBJ2-1	TRBV4-1	14
ASSRARGYGYT	-	TRBJ1-2	TRBV19	11
ASSEWTDRGVTEAF	-	TRBJ1-1	TRBV10-2	14
ASSQGRVSHEQF	-	TRBJ2-1	TRBV3-1/TRBV3-2	12
ASSPGLGAYEQY	-	TRBJ2-7	TRBV7-2	12
ASSATSIHNSPLH	-	TRBJ1-6	TRBV25-1	13
ASSWGNTEAF	-	TRBJ1-1	TRBV19	10